Presented here are 30 T cell receptor beta chains from one specimen sequenced in a study of siplizumab effects on memory and regulatory T cells. Antigens of these TCRs are unknown. Cells that made up the mixed lymphocyte reaction were cocultured at 37°C for over five days. Assay used: immunoSEQ multiplex PCR; TCRdb lists only in-frame clones, some missing. Of 9,500 to 11,000 clones in the sample, 35% to 55% were seen once. Material for sequencing was CFSE-low (dividing) CD4+ T cells sorted from an allogeneic mixed lymphocyte reaction. These receptors were obtained from a human donor in good health; the cells came from an allogeneic mixed lymphocyte reaction.

This clone was seen only a few times. The gene calls are TRBV12-5 and TRBJ2-7, with 8 nucleotides matching TRBD1. The CDR3 length is 13 residues. Germline values: CDR1 LGHNT, CDR2 FRNRAP. The V gene end was trimmed by 9 bases and the J gene end by 5 bases; junction bases not matched to a gene: 9. CDR3 sequence reads: CASAWTGSDEQYF. CDR3 DNA sequence: TGTGCTAGCGCTTGGACAGGGTCCGACGAGCAGTACTTC.

This clone was observed a single time. The CDR3 loop is CASSFDWAYGYTF. CDR3 in DNA: TGTGCCAGCAGCTTCGACTGGGCCTATGGCTACACCTTC. The chain combines TRBV11-3 with TRBJ1-2; D call uncertain. Germline V gene sequence: CDR1 SGHNT, CDR2 YENEEA. V was cut by 3 bases and J by 4 bases, with 9 bases left in between. The CDR3 sequence is 13 residues long. The variable domain in full, completed from reference TRBV11-3 and TRBJ1-2, reads EAGVVQSPRYKIIEKKQPVAFWCNPISGHNTLYWYLQNLGQGPELLIRYENEEAVDDSQLPKDRFSAERLKGVDSTLKIQPAELGDSAVYLCASSFDWAYGYTFGSGTRLTVV.

The CDR3, as DNA: TGTGCCAGCAGTCGGAGCAGGACTAGCGTGACCTACGAGCAGTACTTC. It specifies CASSRSRTSVTYEQYF. The V call is TRBV27, the J call TRBJ2-7; 9 bases fit TRBD2. CDR1 is MNHEY and CDR2 is SMNVEV in the germline V gene (reference sequence). Trimming cost V 5 bases and J 2 bases; bases outside gene matches: 10. CDR3 size: 16 residues.

The chain's CDR3 is CASSLGLAGYNEQFF. For the CDR3, the DNA is TGCGCCAGCAGCTTGGGGTTAGCGGGGTACAATGAGCAGTTCTTC. V and J are TRBV5-1 and TRBJ2-1; 8 nucleotides align to TRBD2. In germline, CDR1 is SGHRS, CDR2 YFSETQ. This CDR3 has 15 amino acids. The V gene end was trimmed by 0 bases and the J gene end by 4 bases; junction bases not matched to a gene: 3.

The rearrangement uses TRBV29-1 and TRBJ2-5; the D call may be TRBD1 or TRBD2 (5 bases each). Per germline, CDR1 SQVTM and CDR2 ANQGSEA. The CDR3 length is 13 residues. Trimming pared 3 bases from V and 5 bases from J, leaving 13 bases between. The CDR3 region is CSVDLRGVETQYF. CDR3 sequence (DNA): TGCAGCGTTGATTTGAGGGGAGTGGAGACCCAGTACTTC.

The chain has TRBV7-6 and TRBJ2-5; D is unclear. Germline values: CDR1 SGHVS, CDR2 FNYEAQ. The CDR3 is 11 amino acids. Trimming left V 4 bases short and J 2 bases short, with 2 bases between. This CDR3 is CASSSQETQYF. CDR3 DNA: TGTGCCAGCAGCTCACAAGAGACCCAGTACTTC.

The J gene is TRBJ2-5, the V gene TRBV5-8; D is unresolved. V dropped 0 bases and J dropped 3 bases, with 3 bases sitting between them. CDR1 and CDR2 from the germline V gene are SGHTS and YDEGEE. The CDR3 consists of 12 residues. CDR3 sequence (DNA): TGTGCCAGCAGCTTGGTTGAAGAGACCCAGTACTTC. Translation gives CASSLVEETQYF.

This chain uses TRBV6-6 with TRBJ2-3; 10 bases line up with TRBD2. V lost 4 bases to trimming and J lost 4 bases; unmatched junction nucleotides: 5. Germline V gives CDR1 MNHNY, CDR2 SVGAGI (reference sequence). This CDR3 comprises 15 residues. The CDR3: CASSFRLAGADTQYF. The DNA for the CDR3 is TGTGCCAGCAGTTTTCGACTAGCGGGCGCAGATACGCAGTATTTT.

The chain carries TRBV7-9 and TRBJ2-1; a weak D match, TRBD1 (6 bases). CDR3 size: 12 residues. Germline V gene data show CDR1 as SEHNR and CDR2 as FQNEAQ (reference sequence). V was cut by 4 bases and J by 8 bases, with 9 bases left in between. CDR3 bases: TGTGCCAGCAGCTCGCAGGGGTATGAGCAGTTCTTC. Its protein product is CASSSQGYEQFF. Full variable domain (outside the CDR3, taken from reference TRBV7-9 and TRBJ2-1): DTGVSQNPRHKITKRGQNVTFRCDPISEHNRLYWYRQTLGQGPEFLTYFQNEAQLEKSRLLSDRFSAERPKGSFSTLEIQRTEQGDSAMYLCASSSQGYEQFFGPGTRLTVL.

The V and J genes are TRBV11-3 and TRBJ1-1, with D unresolved. V lost 5 bases, J lost 1 base, and 8 bases lay in between. The CDR3 contains 13 residues. Germline assignment: CDR1 SGHNT and CDR2 YENEEA. The DNA of the CDR3 is TGTGCCAGCAGCCGTGGAAAGAACACTGAAGCTTTCTTT. Protein product: CASSRGKNTEAFF.

This clone is deemed medium-sized. The rearrangement joins TRBV4-2 to TRBJ1-3; a possible D gene is TRBD1 (5 bases). CDR3 length: 16 amino acids. Germline loops: CDR1 LGHNA, CDR2 YNFKEQ. V lost 1 base to trimming and J lost 1 base, with 11 bases between them. The CDR3 region has the DNA TGTGCCAGCAGCCAAGTTTCGCAGGGATCTGGAAACACCATATATTTT. Translated: CASSQVSQGSGNTIYF.

The chain carries TRBV12-5 and TRBJ2-7; 10 bases map to TRBD2. Germline CDR1 LGHNT, CDR2 FRNRAP. V was pared by 7 bases and J by 2 bases, with 2 bases of the junction left unmatched. CDR3 size: 13 residues. The CDR3 sequence is CASALAGAYEQYF. Written as DNA, the CDR3 is TGTGCTAGTGCCCTAGCGGGAGCCTACGAGCAGTACTTC.

The V gene is TRBV28, the J gene TRBJ2-1; D might be TRBD1 (5 bases). The V and J ends lost 4 bases and 2 bases respectively, with 15 bases between them. Germline lookup yields CDR1 MDHEN and CDR2 SYDVKM. This CDR3 has 16 amino acids. The CDR3 protein is CASSSLGQGTYNEQFF. The CDR3 DNA sequence: TGTGCCAGCAGTTCCCTCGGGCAGGGAACCTACAATGAGCAGTTCTTC.

On this clone itself: The same CDR3 can be traced to other DNA sequences in this sample. The chain employs TRBV5-1 and TRBJ2-1; no reliable D call. V shed 5 bases and J shed 0 bases, with 12 bases lying between them. CDR3 length: 15 amino acids. Looked up from germline, CDR1 is SGHRS and CDR2 is YFSETQ. In DNA, the CDR3 is TGCGCCAGCAGTTCTAGTGGTAGCTCCTACAATGAGCAGTTCTTC. The encoded protein is CASSSSGSSYNEQFF.

This chain uses TRBV5-1 with TRBJ1-6; possible D gene TRBD1, 6 bases. Germline lookup yields CDR1 SGHRS and CDR2 YFSETQ. This CDR3 is built from 13 residues. V was clipped by 3 bases and J by 6 bases, with 7 bases between them. The CDR3 sequence: CASSWGANSPLHF. CDR3 DNA sequence: TGCGCCAGCAGCTGGGGGGCTAATTCACCCCTCCACTTT.

This chain uses TRBV6-5 with TRBJ1-1, with 7 positions matching TRBD1. The V gene's germline CDR1 is MNHEY and CDR2 SVGAGI. V lost 0 bases and J lost 3; bases outside the gene matches: 4. The CDR3 is 15 amino acids. The CDR3 DNA is TGTGCCAGCAGTTACTCGATCAGGGGGGACACTGAAGCTTTCTTT. It yields the protein CASSYSIRGDTEAFF.

This clone was counted between two and nine times. V usage is TRBV19 and J usage is TRBJ1-3; D unresolved. V lost 3 bases, J lost 0 bases, and 9 bases lay in between. CDR3 length: 15 residues. Looked up from germline, CDR1 is LNHDA and CDR2 is SQIVND (reference sequence). CDR3 amino acids: CASSIRVISGNTIYF. The CDR3 nucleotides read TGTGCCAGTAGTATTAGGGTGATCTCTGGAAACACCATATATTTT.

Turning to this clone: This CDR3 is also generated by other DNA sequences in the sample. The chain joins TRBV5-4 to TRBJ1-1; unclear D gene. The CDR3 is 16 amino acids. Trimming pared 4 bases from V and 2 bases from J, leaving 18 bases between. Germline loops: CDR1 SGHNT, CDR2 YYREEE (reference sequence). CDR3 sequence (DNA): TGTGCCAGCAGCGTAGGAGGGCTCCCCCTTAACACTGAAGCTTTCTTT. This translates into CASSVGGLPLNTEAFF. Complete variable domain (other parts from reference TRBV5-4 and TRBJ1-1): ETGVTQSPTHLIKTRGQQVTLRCSSQSGHNTVSWYQQALGQGPQFIFQYYREEENGRGNFPPRFSGLQFPNYSSELNVNALELDDSALYLCASSVGGLPLNTEAFFGQGTRLTVV.

This clone was found once. V usage is TRBV2 and J usage is TRBJ1-5; TRBD1 aligns across 9 bases. The ends lost 7 bases at V and 7 bases at J; junction bases unmatched: 5. This CDR3 region has 13 residues. Germline assignment: CDR1 SNHLY and CDR2 FYNNEI. The CDR3 loop reads CASNGDRDQPQHF. The DNA of the CDR3 is TGTGCCAGCAATGGGGACAGGGACCAGCCCCAGCATTTT.

The chain joins TRBV7-2 to TRBJ2-7, with TRBD1 matching 11 bases. CDR3 size: 15 residues. Looked up from germline, CDR1 is SGHTA and CDR2 is FQGNSA. After removal of 1 base from V and 3 bases from J, the junction contained 2 bases not matched to a gene. Here the CDR3 DNA reads TGTGCCAGCAGCTTAGGCGGGACAGGGGGCTACGAGCAGTACTTC. It translates to CASSLGGTGGYEQYF.

The rearrangement uses TRBV6-1 and TRBJ2-7; D possibly uses TRBD1 or TRBD2 (5 bases each). Trimming took off 6 bases at V and 2 bases at J, with 17 bases between the two ends. Germline lookup yields CDR1 MNHNS and CDR2 SASEGT. The CDR3 extends over 15 amino acids. Here the CDR3 DNA reads TGTGCCAGCAGGGATGGTGGGACGGCACCCTACGAGCAGTACTTC. It yields the protein CASRDGGTAPYEQYF.

V usage is TRBV9 and J usage is TRBJ2-5; D remains unclear. The CDR3 is 14 amino acids. Trimming stripped 0 bases from V and 3 bases from J, with 9 bases between. CDR1 and CDR2 (germline): SGDLS, YYNGEE. CDR3 amino acids: CASSVGGEEETQYF. The CDR3 DNA follows: TGTGCCAGCAGCGTAGGTGGTGAGGAAGAGACCCAGTACTTC. Full variable domain (outside the CDR3, taken from reference TRBV9 and TRBJ2-5): DSGVTQTPKHLITATGQRVTLRCSPRSGDLSVYWYQQSLDQGLQFLIQYYNGEERAKGNILERFSAQQFPDLHSELNLSSLELGDSALYFCASSVGGEEETQYFGPGTRLLVL.

The chain employs TRBV19 and TRBJ1-4, with D unresolved. This CDR3 has 15 amino acids. Germline CDR1 LNHDA, CDR2 SQIVND (reference sequence). The V gene lost 8 bases and the J gene lost 7 bases, with 20 bases spanning the gap. CDR3 coding DNA: TGTGCCAGTTTATCCCACGGGAAAAGGAGTGAAAAACTGTTTTTT. It is translated as CASLSHGKRSEKLFF.

The rearrangement uses TRBV30 and TRBJ2-5; D is uncertain. The V end was cut by 1 base, the J end by 4 bases, with 4 bases between. CDR1 is GTSNPN and CDR2 is SVGIG in the germline V gene (reference sequence). The CDR3 consists of 11 residues. The CDR3, as DNA: TGTGCCTGGAGTGCACGAGAGACCCAGTACTTC. Translated, it gives CAWSARETQYF.

This clone has a handful of counts. The V gene is TRBV30, the J gene TRBJ1-1; D is unclear. Germline loops: CDR1 GTSNPN, CDR2 SVGIG (reference sequence). Trimming pared 4 bases from V and 5 bases from J, leaving 14 bases between. The CDR3 is 13 amino acids. CDR3 protein: CAWKVEIGTEAFF. The CDR3 nucleotides are TGTGCCTGGAAGGTGGAGATAGGGACTGAAGCTTTCTTT.

This clone was detected a few times. V usage is TRBV5-1 and J usage is TRBJ2-1; D gene uncertain. Trimming pared 0 bases from V and 6 bases from J, leaving 7 bases between. The CDR3 spans 13 residues. The germline V gene has CDR1 SGHRS and CDR2 YFSETQ. The CDR3 reads CASSLGFPNEQFF. The DNA of the CDR3 is TGCGCCAGCAGCTTGGGTTTCCCCAATGAGCAGTTCTTC.

By sample share, this clone is medium-sized. The chain links TRBV7-8 to TRBJ2-2, with 7 bases lining up with TRBD2. Per the germline V gene, CDR1 is SGHVS and CDR2 is FQNEAQ. This CDR3 has 15 amino acids. J gave up 2 bases and V 8 bases, and 8 bases lay outside the gene matches. For the CDR3, the DNA is TGTGCCAGCCGGGAAGCGGGACTTAACACCGGGGAGCTGTTTTTT. Its protein is CASREAGLNTGELFF.

The chain employs TRBV28 and TRBJ2-7, with a tentative D call TRBD2 (5 bases). CDR3 length equals 13 residues. Germline V gene lookup returns CDR1 MDHEN and CDR2 SYDVKM. Trimming cost V 5 bases and J 6 bases, with 14 bases left between them. The CDR3 here is CASSVGRACEQYF. The CDR3 DNA reads as TGTGCCAGCAGTGTAGGGAGAGCCTGCGAGCAGTACTTC.

J is TRBJ2-3 and V is TRBV2; the D call may be TRBD1 or TRBD2 (6 bases each). Trimming stripped 6 bases from V and 8 bases from J, with 18 bases between. Germline loops: CDR1 SNHLY, CDR2 FYNNEI. This CDR3 spans 14 amino acids. CDR3 coding DNA: TGTGCCAGCAGCTTAGGGGGGCCACTGGGTACGCAGTATTTT. Residues: CASSLGGPLGTQYF.

This chain connects TRBV18 to TRBJ1-1, with D uncertain. CDR1 and CDR2 (germline): KGHSH, LQKENI. Trimming took off 4 bases at V and 7 bases at J, with 10 bases between the two ends. This CDR3 contains 12 residues. Here the CDR3 reads CASSQTQIEAFF. In DNA, the CDR3 is TGTGCCAGCTCACAGACACAGATTGAAGCTTTCTTT.